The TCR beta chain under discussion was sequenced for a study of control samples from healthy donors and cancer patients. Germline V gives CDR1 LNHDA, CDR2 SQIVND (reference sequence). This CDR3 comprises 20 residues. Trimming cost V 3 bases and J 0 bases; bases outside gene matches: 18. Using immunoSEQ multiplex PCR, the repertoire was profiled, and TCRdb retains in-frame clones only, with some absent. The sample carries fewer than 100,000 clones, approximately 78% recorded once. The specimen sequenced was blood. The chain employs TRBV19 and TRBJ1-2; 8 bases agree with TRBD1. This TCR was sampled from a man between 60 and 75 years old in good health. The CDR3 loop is CASSILQRAGGAGSNYGYTF. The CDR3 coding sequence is TGTGCCAGTAGTATCTTGCAGAGAGCAGGGGGCGCCGGGTCTAACTATGGCTACACCTTC.